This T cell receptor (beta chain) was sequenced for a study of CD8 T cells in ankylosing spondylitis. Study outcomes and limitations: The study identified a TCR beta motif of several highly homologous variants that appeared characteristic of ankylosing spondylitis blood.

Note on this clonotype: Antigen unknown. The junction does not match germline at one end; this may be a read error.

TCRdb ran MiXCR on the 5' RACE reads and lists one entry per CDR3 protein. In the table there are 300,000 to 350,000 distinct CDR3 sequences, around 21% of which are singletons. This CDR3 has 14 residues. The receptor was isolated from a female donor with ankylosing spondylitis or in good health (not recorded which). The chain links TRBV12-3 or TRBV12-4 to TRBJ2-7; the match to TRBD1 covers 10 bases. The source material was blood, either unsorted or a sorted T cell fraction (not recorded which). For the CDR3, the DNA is TGTGCCAGCATCGCCGGGACAGGGGCCTACCAGCAGTACTTC. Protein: CASIAGTGAYQQYF.